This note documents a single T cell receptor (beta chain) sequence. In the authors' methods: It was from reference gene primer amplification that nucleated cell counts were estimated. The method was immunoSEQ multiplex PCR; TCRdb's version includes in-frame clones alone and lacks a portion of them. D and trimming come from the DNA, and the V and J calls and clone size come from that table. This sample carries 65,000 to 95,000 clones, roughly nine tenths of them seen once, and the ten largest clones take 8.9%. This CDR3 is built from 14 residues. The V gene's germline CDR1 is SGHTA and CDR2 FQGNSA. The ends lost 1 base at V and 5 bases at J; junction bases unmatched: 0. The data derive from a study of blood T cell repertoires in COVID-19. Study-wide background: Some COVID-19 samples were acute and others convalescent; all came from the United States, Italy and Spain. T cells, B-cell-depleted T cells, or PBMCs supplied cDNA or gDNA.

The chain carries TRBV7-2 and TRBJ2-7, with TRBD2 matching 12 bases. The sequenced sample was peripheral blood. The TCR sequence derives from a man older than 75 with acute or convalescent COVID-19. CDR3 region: CASSLGLAGDEQYF. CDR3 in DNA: TGTGCCAGCAGCTTAGGACTAGCGGGGGACGAGCAGTACTTC. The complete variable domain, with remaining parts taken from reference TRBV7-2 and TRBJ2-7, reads GAGVSQSPSNKVTEKGKDVELRCDPISGHTALYWYRQSLGQGLEFLIYFQGNSAPDKSGLPSDRFSAERTGGSVSTLTIQRTQQEDSAVYLCASSLGLAGDEQYFGPGTRLTVT.